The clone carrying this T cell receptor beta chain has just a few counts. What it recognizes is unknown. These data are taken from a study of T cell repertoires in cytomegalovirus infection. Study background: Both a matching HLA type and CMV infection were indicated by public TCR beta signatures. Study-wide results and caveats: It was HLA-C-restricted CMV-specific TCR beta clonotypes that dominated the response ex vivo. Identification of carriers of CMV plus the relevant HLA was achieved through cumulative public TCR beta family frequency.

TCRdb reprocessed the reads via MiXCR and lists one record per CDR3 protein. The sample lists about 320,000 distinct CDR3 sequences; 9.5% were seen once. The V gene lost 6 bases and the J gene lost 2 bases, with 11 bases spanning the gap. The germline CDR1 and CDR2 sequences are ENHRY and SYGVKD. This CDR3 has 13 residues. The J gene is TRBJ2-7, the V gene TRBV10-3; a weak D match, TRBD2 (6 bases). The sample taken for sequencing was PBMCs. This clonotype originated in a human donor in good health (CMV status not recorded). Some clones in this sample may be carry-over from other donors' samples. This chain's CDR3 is CAIRGGAAYEQYF. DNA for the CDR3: TGTGCCATCAGGGGCGGGGCCGCCTACGAGCAGTACTTC.